The 18 T cell receptor beta chains below come from one sample, sequenced in a study of OX40 agonist ivuxolimab in advanced cancers. Assay: immunoSEQ multiplex PCR; the TCRdb copy retains only in-frame clones and omits some. The profile shows 70,000 or so clones, 70% to 90% of them singletons. The source material was CD4+ or CD8+ T cells sorted from blood, sampled in a trial of the OX40 agonist ivuxolimab. All receptors derive from an adult with an advanced solid tumor such as melanoma, head and neck, liver or kidney cancer.

V and J are TRBV7-9 and TRBJ2-2; D is tentatively TRBD1 or TRBD2 (5 bases each). V was trimmed by 5 bases and J by 4 bases, leaving 17 bases between them. The CDR3 loop spans 16 amino acids. Germline V CDR1 and CDR2: SEHNR, FQNEAQ (reference sequence). This CDR3 is CASSNQIQDSTGELFF. The CDR3 DNA sequence: TGTGCCAGCAGCAACCAAATACAGGACTCCACCGGGGAGCTGTTTTTT.

This clone was seen a single time. The CDR3 loop reads CSASHEKLFF. In DNA form, the CDR3 reads TGCAGTGCCTCACACGAAAAACTGTTTTTT. The V call is TRBV20-1, the J call TRBJ1-4; D not certain. V was pared by 6 bases and J by 8 bases, with 7 bases between. CDR3 length: 10 amino acids. The germline CDR1 and CDR2 sequences are DFQATT and SNEGSKA (reference sequence).

As regards this clone: Other DNA sequences from this sample encode an identical CDR3 as well. The chain employs TRBV29-1 and TRBJ1-1, with 8 bases matching TRBD1. Germline-derived CDR1 and CDR2 are SQVTM and ANQGSEA. V lost 7 bases and J lost 2; bases outside the gene matches: 9. The length of the CDR3 is 14 residues. The CDR3 nucleotides are TGCAGCGCCCCTGGACAGGGCAGAAACACTGAAGCTTTCTTT. Translated, it gives CSAPGQGRNTEAFF.

CDR3 sequence: CASSPAPRETGNEQFF. CDR3 nucleotide sequence: TGTGCCAGCAGCCCAGCCCCCAGGGAAACAGGGAATGAGCAGTTCTTC. V usage is TRBV4-2 and J usage is TRBJ2-1, with D perhaps TRBD1 (6 bases). From germline, CDR1 is LGHNA and CDR2 YNFKEQ. The V and J ends lost 4 bases and 7 bases respectively, with 20 bases between them. The length of the CDR3 is 16 residues.

The chain recombines TRBV11-3 with TRBJ2-3; no reliable D call. V dropped 4 bases and J dropped 0 bases, with 5 bases sitting between them. This CDR3 has 13 amino acids. From germline, CDR1 is SGHNT and CDR2 YENEEA. DNA of the CDR3: TGTGCCAGCAGCTCCCCTAGCACAGATACGCAGTATTTT. Amino acid sequence: CASSSPSTDTQYF.

By share, this clone counts as medium-sized (0.01 to 0.1%). The chain joins TRBV6-5 to TRBJ1-2; D is uncertain. Trimming took 8 bases from V and 6 from J, leaving 19 bases between them. From germline, CDR1 is MNHEY and CDR2 SVGAGI. This CDR3 is built from 14 residues. CDR3 sequence: CASGRTAETDGYTF. The CDR3 nucleotides read TGTGCCAGCGGCCGGACCGCCGAGACCGATGGCTACACCTTC.

V is TRBV21-1 and J is TRBJ2-3; TRBD2, the D gene given by the table, was not confirmed from the DNA. TRBV21-1 is flagged as a pseudogene. The CDR3 has 15 residues. CDR3 bases: TGTGCCAGCAGTCTTTTCAGCGCCTACACAGATACGCAGTATTTT. Translation gives CASSLFSAYTDTQYF.

The V call is TRBV6-5, the J call TRBJ2-3, with D possibly TRBD2 on 5 matching bases. Germline values: CDR1 MNHEY, CDR2 SVGAGI. Between the trimmed V and J ends, which lost 8 bases and 1 base, there was a span of 16 bases. This CDR3 is built from 15 residues. The CDR3 region is CASQADGLRTDTQYF. DNA of the CDR3: TGTGCCAGCCAAGCGGACGGATTACGCACAGATACGCAGTATTTT.

The J gene is TRBJ2-2, the V gene TRBV6-1; TRBD1 matches at 7 bases. CDR1 is MNHNS, CDR2 SASEGT, per germline. This CDR3 spans 15 amino acids. J lost 5 bases, V lost 6 bases, and 9 bases had no gene match. The CDR3 nucleotides read TGTGCCAGCAGGGGGGACAGCGGTTGGACCGGGGAGCTGTTTTTT. It yields the protein CASRGDSGWTGELFF.

The chain uses TRBV28 and TRBJ2-3; TRBD1 might be the D (6 bases). Trimming took off 6 bases at V and 0 bases at J, with 19 bases between the two ends. In germline, CDR1 is MDHEN, CDR2 SYDVKM. The CDR3 loop spans 17 amino acids. The CDR3 nucleotides read TGTGCCAGCAGCCCTGGATGGGGGCCATCTAGCACAGATACGCAGTATTTT. This codes for CASSPGWGPSSTDTQYF.

This clone came up once. The genes are TRBV28 and TRBJ2-4, with TRBD2 as a possible D gene (5 bases). This CDR3 has 12 amino acids. The germline CDR1 and CDR2 sequences are MDHEN and SYDVKM. Trimming stripped 9 bases from V and 5 bases from J, with 11 bases between. The DNA of the CDR3 is TGTGCCAGTAGTGTGGGAGAAAACATTCAGTACTTC. Encoded protein: CASSVGENIQYF.

V gene TRBV6-5 combines with J gene TRBJ2-7, with TRBD2 matching 13 bases. The CDR3 runs to 16 residues. Germline assignment: CDR1 MNHEY and CDR2 SVGAGI. V shed 4 bases and J 0 bases; nucleotides not matched to a gene: 3. As DNA, the CDR3 is TGTGCCAGCAGTTTCCGGACTAGCGGGGGCTCCTACGAGCAGTACTTC. Protein: CASSFRTSGGSYEQYF.

This chain joins TRBV2 and TRBJ2-5; unclear D gene. Germline CDR1 SNHLY, CDR2 FYNNEI. There are 14 residues in the CDR3. Trimming took 4 bases from V and 5 from J, leaving 14 bases between them. CDR3 protein: CASSARFRTETQYF. For the CDR3, the DNA is TGTGCCAGCAGTGCCAGGTTCCGGACCGAGACCCAGTACTTC.

This clone came up once. The chain combines TRBV10-3 with TRBJ2-3; 8 nucleotides line up with TRBD2. The CDR3 contains 17 residues. The germline gives CDR1 ENHRY, CDR2 SYGVKD. V gave up 5 bases and J gave up 4 bases; unmatched junction bases: 14. This CDR3 reads CAISPRLGGGQADTQYF. CDR3 nucleotide sequence: TGTGCCATCAGTCCCCGTCTCGGGGGGGGGCAGGCAGATACGCAGTATTTT.

The chain combines TRBV27 with TRBJ2-7, with TRBD2 identical over 13 bases. The CDR3 has 15 amino acids. Germline V gene lookup returns CDR1 MNHEY and CDR2 SMNVEV (reference sequence). V was clipped by 2 bases and J by 2 bases; unmatched bases: 0. The CDR3 DNA follows: TGTGCCAGCAGTTTAGGACTAGCGGGGGCCTACGAGCAGTACTTC. Its translation: CASSLGLAGAYEQYF.

The chain couples TRBV4-1 to TRBJ2-5; D call uncertain. Looked up from germline, CDR1 is MGHRA and CDR2 is YSYEKL. CDR3 size: 14 residues. V lost 0 bases and J lost 0, with 5 bases in between. CDR3 nucleotide sequence: TGCGCCAGCAGCCAAGATGCCAACCAAGAGACCCAGTACTTC. Amino acids: CASSQDANQETQYF.

This sequence joins TRBV9 and TRBJ2-3; D unresolved. Germline-derived CDR1 and CDR2 are SGDLS and YYNGEE. V gave up 3 bases and J gave up 1 base, with 9 bases separating them. This CDR3 contains 14 residues. The CDR3 region has the DNA TGTGCCAGCAGCGCCGAACAGCGCACAGATACGCAGTATTTT. This sequence encodes CASSAEQRTDTQYF.

The CDR3 DNA sequence: TGTGCCAGCAGCTTTTCTAGCGGGGGCACAGATACGCAGTATTTT. It codes for CASSFSSGGTDTQYF. The rearrangement uses TRBV7-9 and TRBJ2-3, with TRBD2 matching 9 bases. CDR1 SEHNR and CDR2 FQNEAQ come from the germline V gene (reference sequence). V lost 3 bases, J lost 1 base, and 2 bases stayed unmatched. The CDR3 runs 15 residues.